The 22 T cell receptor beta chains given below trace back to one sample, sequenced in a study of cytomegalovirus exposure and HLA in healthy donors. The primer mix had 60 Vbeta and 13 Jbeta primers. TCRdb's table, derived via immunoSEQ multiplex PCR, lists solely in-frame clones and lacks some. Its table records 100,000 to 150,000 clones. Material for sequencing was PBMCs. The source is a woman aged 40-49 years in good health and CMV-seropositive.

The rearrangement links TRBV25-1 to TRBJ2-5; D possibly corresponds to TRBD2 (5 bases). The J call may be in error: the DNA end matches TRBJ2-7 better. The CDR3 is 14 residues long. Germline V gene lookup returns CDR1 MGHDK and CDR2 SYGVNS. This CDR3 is CASSASGYSYEQYF. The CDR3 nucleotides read TGTGCCAGCAGTGCAAGCGGCTACTCCTACGAGCAGTACTTC.

CDR3: CAGRGVTGELFF. CDR3 nucleotide sequence: TGTGCCGGCCGGGGGGTAACCGGGGAGCTGTTTTTT. The chain couples TRBV7-9 to TRBJ2-2; 7 bases are a match to TRBD2. Germline assignment: CDR1 SEHNR and CDR2 FQNEAQ (reference sequence). CDR3 length: 12 amino acids. Trimming removed 11 bases from V and 5 bases from J; junction bases left unmatched: 5.

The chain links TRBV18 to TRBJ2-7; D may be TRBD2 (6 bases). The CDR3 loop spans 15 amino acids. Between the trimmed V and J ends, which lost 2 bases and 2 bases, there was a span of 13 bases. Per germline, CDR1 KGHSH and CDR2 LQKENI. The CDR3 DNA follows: TGTGCCAGCTCACCAGTATTAGCGGAGGCCTACGAGCAGTACTTC. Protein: CASSPVLAEAYEQYF.

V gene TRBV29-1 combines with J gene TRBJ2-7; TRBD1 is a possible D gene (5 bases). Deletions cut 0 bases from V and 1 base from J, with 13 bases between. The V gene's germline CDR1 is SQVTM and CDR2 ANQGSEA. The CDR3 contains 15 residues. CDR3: CSVEDAQVDSYEQYF. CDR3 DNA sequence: TGCAGCGTTGAAGATGCACAGGTGGATTCCTACGAGCAGTACTTC.

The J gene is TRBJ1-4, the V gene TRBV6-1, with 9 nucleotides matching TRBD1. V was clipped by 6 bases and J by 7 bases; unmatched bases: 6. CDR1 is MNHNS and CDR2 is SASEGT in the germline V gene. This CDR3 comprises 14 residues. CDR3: CASRRTGDGEKLFF. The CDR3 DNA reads TGTGCCAGCAGGAGGACAGGGGACGGTGAAAAACTGTTTTTT.

CDR3 DNA: TGTGCCAGCAGCCCCCAGGGGTCCGTAGTTGAAAAACTGTTTTTT. This codes for CASSPQGSVVEKLFF. This rearrangement joins TRBV7-2 to TRBJ1-4; TRBD1 is a possible D gene (6 bases). The CDR3 runs to 15 residues. Germline lookup yields CDR1 SGHTA and CDR2 FQGNSA. V was shortened by 5 bases and J by 7 bases, with 17 bases between the two germline ends.

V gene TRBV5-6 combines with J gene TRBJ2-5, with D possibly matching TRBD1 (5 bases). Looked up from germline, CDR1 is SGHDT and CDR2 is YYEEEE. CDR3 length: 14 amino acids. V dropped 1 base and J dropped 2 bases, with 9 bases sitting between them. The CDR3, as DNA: TGTGCCAGCAGCTTGTCGGCAGGGCAAGAGACCCAGTACTTC. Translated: CASSLSAGQETQYF.

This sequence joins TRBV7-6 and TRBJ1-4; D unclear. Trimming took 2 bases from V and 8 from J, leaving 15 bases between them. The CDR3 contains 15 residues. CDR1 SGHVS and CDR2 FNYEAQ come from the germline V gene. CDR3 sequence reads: CASSLIQVGNEKLFF. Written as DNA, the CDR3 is TGTGCCAGCAGCTTAATCCAGGTTGGAAACGAAAAACTGTTTTTT.

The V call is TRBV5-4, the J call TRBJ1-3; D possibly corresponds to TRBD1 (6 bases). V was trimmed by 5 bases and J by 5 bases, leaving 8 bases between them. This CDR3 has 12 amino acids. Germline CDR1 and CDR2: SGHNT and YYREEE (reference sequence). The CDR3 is CASSRDRNTIYF. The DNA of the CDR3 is TGTGCCAGCAGTCGGGACAGAAACACCATATATTTT.

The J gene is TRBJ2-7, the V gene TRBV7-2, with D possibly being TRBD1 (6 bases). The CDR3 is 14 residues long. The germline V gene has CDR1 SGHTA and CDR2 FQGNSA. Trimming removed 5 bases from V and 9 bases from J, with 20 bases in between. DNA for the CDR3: TGTGCCAGCAGCCCCTTAGGAACAGGGATGGGGCAGTACTTC. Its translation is CASSPLGTGMGQYF. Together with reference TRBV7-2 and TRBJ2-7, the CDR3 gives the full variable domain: GAGVSQSPSNKVTEKGKDVELRCDPISGHTALYWYRQSLGQGLEFLIYFQGNSAPDKSGLPSDRFSAERTGGSVSTLTIQRTQQEDSAVYLCASSPLGTGMGQYFGPGTRLTVT.

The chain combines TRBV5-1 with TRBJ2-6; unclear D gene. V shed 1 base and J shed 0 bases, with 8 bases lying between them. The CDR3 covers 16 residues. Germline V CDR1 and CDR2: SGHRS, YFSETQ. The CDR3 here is CASSLWQISGANVLTF. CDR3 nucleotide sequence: TGCGCCAGCAGCTTGTGGCAGATCTCTGGGGCCAACGTCCTGACTTTC.

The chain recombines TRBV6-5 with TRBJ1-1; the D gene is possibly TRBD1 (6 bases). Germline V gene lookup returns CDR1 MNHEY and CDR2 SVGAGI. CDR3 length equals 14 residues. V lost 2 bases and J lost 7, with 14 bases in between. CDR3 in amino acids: CASSYPNRAGEAFF. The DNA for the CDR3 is TGTGCCAGCAGTTACCCGAACAGGGCCGGTGAAGCTTTCTTT.

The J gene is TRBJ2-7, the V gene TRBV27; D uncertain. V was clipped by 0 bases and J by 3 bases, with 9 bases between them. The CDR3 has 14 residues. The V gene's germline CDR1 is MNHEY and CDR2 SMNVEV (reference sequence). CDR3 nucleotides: TGTGCCAGCAGTTTATCCAACAGTTACTACGAGCAGTACTTC. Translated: CASSLSNSYYEQYF.

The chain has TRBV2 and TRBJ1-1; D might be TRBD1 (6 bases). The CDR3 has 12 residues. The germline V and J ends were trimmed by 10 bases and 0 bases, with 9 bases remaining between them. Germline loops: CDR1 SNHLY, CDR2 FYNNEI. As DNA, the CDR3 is TGTGCCACCGGACAGCTGAACACTGAAGCTTTCTTT. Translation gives CATGQLNTEAFF. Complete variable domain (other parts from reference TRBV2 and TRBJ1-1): EPEVTQTPSHQVTQMGQEVILRCVPISNHLYFYWYRQILGQKVEFLVSFYNNEISEKSEIFDDQFSVERPDGSNFTLKIRSTKLEDSAMYFCATGQLNTEAFFGQGTRLTVV.

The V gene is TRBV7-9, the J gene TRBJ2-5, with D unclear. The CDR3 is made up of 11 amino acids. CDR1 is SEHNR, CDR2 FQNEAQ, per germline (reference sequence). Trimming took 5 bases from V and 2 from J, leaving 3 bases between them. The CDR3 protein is CASSPQETQYF. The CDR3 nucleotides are TGTGCCAGCAGCCCTCAAGAGACCCAGTACTTC.

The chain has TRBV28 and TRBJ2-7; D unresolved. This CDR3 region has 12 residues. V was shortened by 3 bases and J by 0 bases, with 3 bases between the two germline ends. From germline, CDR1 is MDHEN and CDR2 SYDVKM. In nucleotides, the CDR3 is TGTGCCAGCAGTTTTAGCTCCTACGAGCAGTACTTC. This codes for CASSFSSYEQYF.

The CDR3 spells CASSTGTGGFYEQYF. The CDR3 region has the DNA TGTGCCAGTAGTACAGGGACAGGGGGGTTCTACGAGCAGTACTTC. The V call is TRBV19, the J call TRBJ2-5; the match to TRBD1 covers 11 bases. The closer fit of TRBJ2-7 to the DNA end suggests the J call may be wrong. This CDR3 region has 15 residues. CDR1 is LNHDA, CDR2 SQIVND, per germline (reference sequence).

The CDR3 bases are TGTGCCAGCAGCTTAACCCGGACTAGTACAAGGTCCTACAATGAGCAGTTCTTC. Translating gives CASSLTRTSTRSYNEQFF. The chain carries TRBV7-3 and TRBJ2-1; 7 nucleotides line up with TRBD2. Germline assignment: CDR1 SGHTA and CDR2 FQGTGA. Trimming cost V 0 bases and J 1 base; bases outside gene matches: 9. This CDR3 is built from 18 residues.

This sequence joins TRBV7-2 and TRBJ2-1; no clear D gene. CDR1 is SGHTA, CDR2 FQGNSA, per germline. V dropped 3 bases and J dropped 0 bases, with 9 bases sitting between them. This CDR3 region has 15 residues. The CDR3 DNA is TGTGCCAGCAGCTTGACTCCTAGCTCCTACAATGAGCAGTTCTTC. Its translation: CASSLTPSSYNEQFF.

In nucleotides, the CDR3 is TGTGCCAGCAGGACCGGGACTAGCAACAATGAGCAGTTCTTC. This encodes CASRTGTSNNEQFF. The rearrangement joins TRBV2 to TRBJ2-1, with TRBD2 matching 9 bases. The germline gives CDR1 SNHLY, CDR2 FYNNEI. There are 14 residues in the CDR3. J lost 5 bases, V lost 6 bases, and 5 bases had no gene match.

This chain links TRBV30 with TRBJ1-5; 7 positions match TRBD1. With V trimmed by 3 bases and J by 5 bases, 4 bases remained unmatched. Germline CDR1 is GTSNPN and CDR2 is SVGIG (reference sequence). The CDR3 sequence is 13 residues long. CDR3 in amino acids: CAWRRDRDQPQHF. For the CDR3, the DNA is TGTGCCTGGAGGCGGGACAGAGATCAGCCCCAGCATTTT.

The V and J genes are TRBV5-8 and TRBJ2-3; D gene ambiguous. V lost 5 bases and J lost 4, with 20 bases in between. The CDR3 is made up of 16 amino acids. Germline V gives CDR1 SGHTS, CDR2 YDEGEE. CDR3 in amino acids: CASSSRGRVPPDTQYF. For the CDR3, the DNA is TGTGCCAGCAGTTCTCGCGGCCGAGTCCCCCCAGATACGCAGTATTTT.